Detailed here is one T cell receptor (beta chain). The V gene's germline CDR1 is SQVTM and CDR2 ANQGSEA. CDR3 length: 14 amino acids. The sample is drawn from a study of T-cell memory formation after mild COVID-19. Using its own MiXCR run on the 5' RACE reads, TCRdb lists one record per CDR3 protein. The sample holds more than 450,000 distinct CDR3 sequences, roughly 18% seen once. V and J are TRBV29-1 and TRBJ1-2; TRBD1 matches 9 bases. Sequences were obtained from PBMCs or a T cell subset sorted from them (not recorded which). This receptor was obtained from an adult woman who had mild COVID-19 (a few samples of this study predate the infection). Cell type and time point are not known. CDR3 in amino acids: CSGGDRAFNYGYTF. CDR3 coding DNA: TGCAGTGGAGGGGACAGGGCATTTAACTATGGCTACACCTTC.